The 18 T cell receptor beta chains in this list originate from one sample, sequenced in a study of early T cells in non-severe SARS-CoV-2 infection. TCRdb re-called the 5' RACE reads with MiXCR, one entry per CDR3 protein. The sample has around 70,000 distinct CDR3 sequences, roughly 16% seen once. Sequenced material: whole blood. The receptors here all came from an adult who was a healthcare worker with PCR-confirmed SARS-CoV-2 infection or an uninfected control (not recorded which).

The genes are TRBV7-9 and TRBJ1-1, with 9 bases aligning to TRBD1. V dropped 1 base and J dropped 0; count of bases not matched to a gene: 9. The CDR3 spans 18 residues. Germline CDR1 is SEHNR and CDR2 is FQNEAQ (reference sequence). The DNA for the CDR3 is TGTGCCAGCAGCTTAGTAATTGGGACAGGGAGGATGAACACTGAAGCTTTCTTT. Translating it yields CASSLVIGTGRMNTEAFF.

The chain is built from TRBV12-3 or TRBV12-4 and TRBJ2-7, with 7 bases matching TRBD1. CDR3 length: 11 residues. V shed 2 bases and J 8 bases; nucleotides not matched to a gene: 0. The CDR3 nucleotides are TGTGCCAGCAGTTTAAGGGGGCAGCAGTACTTC. Its translation is CASSLRGQQYF.

The table lists this clonotype with a few counts. The chain carries TRBV27 and TRBJ2-1, with a tentative D call TRBD1 (5 bases). Per the germline V gene, CDR1 is MNHEY and CDR2 is SMNVEV (reference sequence). The length of the CDR3 is 14 residues. V lost 2 bases and J lost 3, with 8 bases in between. CDR3 protein: CASSLRTIYNEQFF. CDR3 nucleotide sequence: TGTGCCAGCAGTTTACGGACAATCTACAATGAGCAGTTCTTC.

The rearrangement joins TRBV10-3 to TRBJ2-7, with 11 positions matching TRBD1. Germline V gene data show CDR1 as ENHRY and CDR2 as SYGVKD. Trimming cost V 6 bases and J 2 bases; bases outside gene matches: 6. The CDR3 has 15 residues. In DNA form, the CDR3 reads TGTGCCATCAGCCCGGGACAGGGGGGAACCTACGAGCAGTACTTC. Translating it yields CAISPGQGGTYEQYF.

This clonotype was seen only once. The V gene is TRBV2, the J gene TRBJ1-5; TRBD1 matches at 10 bases. Germline CDR1 reads SNHLY; CDR2 reads FYNNEI. This CDR3 spans 16 amino acids. Unmatched junction bases numbered 4, after V lost 4 bases and J lost 1 base. The CDR3 region is CASSVVDRGSNQPQHF. The CDR3 nucleotides read TGTGCCAGCAGTGTAGTGGACAGGGGGAGCAATCAGCCCCAGCATTTT.

This clonotype was picked up a small number of times. V usage is TRBV25-1 and J usage is TRBJ2-7; D perhaps matches TRBD2 (6 bases). This CDR3 has 14 amino acids. With 1 base removed from V and 5 bases from J, the gap between germline ends came to 12 bases. Germline V CDR1 and CDR2: MGHDK, SYGVNS. CDR3 sequence: CASSEWRGGHEQYF. The CDR3 nucleotides are TGTGCCAGCAGTGAATGGCGGGGAGGCCACGAGCAGTACTTC.

This clonotype was counted between two and nine times. The chain is built from TRBV5-1 and TRBJ2-7; 9 bases are shared with TRBD1. There are 15 residues in the CDR3. Germline values: CDR1 SGHRS, CDR2 YFSETQ. The V gene end was trimmed by 2 bases and the J gene end by 0 bases; junction bases not matched to a gene: 3. Here the CDR3 DNA reads TGCGCCAGCAGCTTCGGACAGGGGAGCTCCTACGAGCAGTACTTC. This sequence encodes CASSFGQGSSYEQYF.

V is TRBV7-2 and J is TRBJ1-1, with TRBD1 matching 8 bases. Looked up from germline, CDR1 is SGHTA and CDR2 is FQGNSA. This CDR3 region has 14 residues. J gave up 5 bases and V 1 base, and 3 bases lay outside the gene matches. DNA of the CDR3: TGTGCCAGCAGCTTAGGAGACAGGGGAACTGAAGCTTTCTTT. This sequence encodes CASSLGDRGTEAFF.

The chain links TRBV3-1 to TRBJ1-3; tentatively, D is TRBD1 (6 bases). V was clipped by 4 bases and J by 4 bases, with 11 bases between them. CDR1 and CDR2 (germline): LGHDT, YNNKEL (reference sequence). The length of the CDR3 is 14 residues. The CDR3 is CASSPGVSGNTIYF. Written as DNA, the CDR3 is TGTGCCAGCAGCCCAGGGGTCAGCGGAAACACCATATATTTT. Supplemented by reference TRBV3-1 and TRBJ1-3, the full variable domain reads DTAVSQTPKYLVTQMGNDKSIKCEQNLGHDTMYWYKQDSKKFLKIMFSYNNKELIINETVPNRFSPKSPDKAHLNLHINSLELGDSAVYFCASSPGVSGNTIYFGEGSWLTVV.

CDR3 in amino acids: CASSEALRGEAEAFF. The CDR3 bases are TGTGCCAGCAGTGAAGCGCTTCGAGGGGAAGCTGAAGCTTTCTTT. The V call is TRBV2, the J call TRBJ1-1; D perhaps matches TRBD1 (5 bases). The CDR3 contains 15 residues. Germline values: CDR1 SNHLY, CDR2 FYNNEI. V gave up 0 bases and J gave up 6 bases, with 14 bases separating them.

A few counts support this clonotype. The chain is built from TRBV4-1 and TRBJ2-7; 7 bases line up with TRBD1. CDR1 is MGHRA and CDR2 is YSYEKL in the germline V gene. V shed 3 bases, J shed 2 bases, and the junction held 4 bases outside the gene matches. The CDR3 length is 14 residues. The CDR3 reads CASSQTGPPYEQYF. For the CDR3, the DNA is TGCGCCAGCAGCCAGACAGGGCCCCCCTACGAGCAGTACTTC.

The chain couples TRBV6-2 or TRBV6-3 to TRBJ1-1; D remains ambiguous. From germline, CDR1 is MNHEY and CDR2 SVGEGT. V shed 2 bases and J shed 5 bases, with 12 bases lying between them. The CDR3 extends over 14 amino acids. The CDR3 reads CASSYSGRATEAFF. CDR3 bases: TGTGCCAGCAGTTACAGTGGCAGAGCGACTGAAGCTTTCTTT.

Turning to this clonotype: Without the conserved terminal phenylalanine or tryptophan, this CDR3 likely stems from a read error. This chain links TRBV30 with TRBJ2-1; the match to TRBD2 covers 13 bases. This CDR3 is built from 16 residues. V shed 4 bases, J shed 5 bases, and the junction held 8 bases outside the gene matches. Germline V gene data show CDR1 as GTSNPN and CDR2 as SVGIG (reference sequence). The CDR3: CAWKGLAGIGDNEQFI. The CDR3 coding sequence is TGTGCCTGGAAGGGACTAGCGGGAATCGGTGACAATGAGCAGTTCATC.

The chain employs TRBV5-1 and TRBJ2-5, with 8 nucleotides matching TRBD2. This CDR3 is built from 14 residues. Per the germline V gene, CDR1 is SGHRS and CDR2 is YFSETQ. V lost 4 bases, J lost 2 bases, and 4 bases stayed unmatched. CDR3 nucleotide sequence: TGCGCCAGCAGCCTAGCGGGCGGACAAGAGACCCAGTACTTC. It encodes CASSLAGGQETQYF. The whole variable domain, filled in from reference TRBV5-1 and TRBJ2-5, reads KAGVTQTPRYLIKTRGQQVTLSCSPISGHRSVSWYQQTPGQGLQFLFEYFSETQRNKGNFPGRFSGRQFSNSRSEMNVSTLELGDSALYLCASSLAGGQETQYFGPGTRLLVL.

This clonotype has a handful of counts. V usage is TRBV20-1 and J usage is TRBJ2-7; D uncertain. This CDR3 has 14 amino acids. V was trimmed by 2 bases and J by 2 bases, leaving 13 bases between them. CDR1 is DFQATT, CDR2 SNEGSKA, per germline (reference sequence). As DNA, the CDR3 is TGCAGTGCTAGATCGACTCCCTCGGCCTACGAGCAGTACTTC. It encodes CSARSTPSAYEQYF.

This clonotype was detected only a few times. The chain employs TRBV7-6 and TRBJ2-1, with D tentatively TRBD2 (5 bases). Per germline, CDR1 SGHVS and CDR2 FNYEAQ. V was cut by 1 base and J by 13 bases, with 8 bases left in between. The CDR3 contains 11 residues. The CDR3 protein is CASSLEREQFF. In DNA, the CDR3 is TGTGCCAGCAGCTTAGAACGGGAACAGTTCTTC. Combining the CDR3 with reference TRBV7-6 and TRBJ2-1 gives the whole variable domain GAGVSQSPRYKVTKRGQDVALRCDPISGHVSLYWYRQALGQGPEFLTYFNYEAQQDKSGLPNDRFSAERPEGSISTLTIQRTEQRDSAMYRCASSLEREQFFGPGTRLTVL.

In this sample, this clonotype turned up many times. The chain is built from TRBV9 and TRBJ2-7, with 10 bases that match TRBD2. From germline, CDR1 is SGDLS and CDR2 YYNGEE. Losses at the gene ends were 3 bases for V and 4 bases for J; bases not matched to a gene: 7. This CDR3 is 15 amino acids long. The CDR3 DNA follows: TGTGCCAGCAGCGAGGGGACTAGCGAATTGTACGAGCAGTACTTC. It yields the protein CASSEGTSELYEQYF.

In its sample, this clonotype was seen many times. This chain connects TRBV28 to TRBJ1-1; no reliable D call. The CDR3 has 12 amino acids. The germline V gene has CDR1 MDHEN and CDR2 SYDVKM. Trimming stripped 2 bases from V and 8 bases from J, with 9 bases between. This chain's CDR3 is CASSLTFSEAFF. CDR3 bases: TGTGCCAGCAGTTTAACCTTCTCCGAAGCTTTCTTT.